The 31 T cell receptor beta chains below come from one sample, sequenced in a study of early T cells in non-severe SARS-CoV-2 infection. MiXCR, run by TCRdb on the 5' RACE reads, gives a single entry per CDR3 protein. Among some 66,000 distinct CDR3 sequences listed, 9.1% were seen once. Sequencing was carried out using whole blood. These receptors were obtained from an adult who was a healthcare worker with PCR-confirmed SARS-CoV-2 infection or an uninfected control (not recorded which).

This clonotype has a handful of counts. This rearrangement joins TRBV7-2 to TRBJ1-5; the match to TRBD1 covers 7 bases. The CDR3 is 15 amino acids. Germline CDR1 reads SGHTA; CDR2 reads FQGNSA. J was trimmed by 7 bases and V by 0 bases; bases with no gene match: 6. The DNA of the CDR3 is TGTGCCAGCAGCTTAGCCTCAGGGGGTTGGCAGCCCCAGCATTTT. It is translated as CASSLASGGWQPQHF.

V is TRBV2 and J is TRBJ2-1; tentative D call: TRBD2 (5 bases). The CDR3 covers 16 residues. Germline assignment: CDR1 SNHLY and CDR2 FYNNEI. V gave up 2 bases and J gave up 0 bases, with 11 bases separating them. For the CDR3, the DNA is TGTGCCAGCAGTGAAACTAGAGAGTTCTCCTACAATGAGCAGTTCTTC. Protein product: CASSETREFSYNEQFF. Together with reference TRBV2 and TRBJ2-1, the CDR3 gives the full variable domain: EPEVTQTPSHQVTQMGQEVILRCVPISNHLYFYWYRQILGQKVEFLVSFYNNEISEKSEIFDDQFSVERPDGSNFTLKIRSTKLEDSAMYFCASSETREFSYNEQFFGPGTRLTVL.

The J gene is TRBJ2-5, the V gene TRBV5-4; no definite D call. Germline-derived CDR1 and CDR2 are SGHNT and YYREEE (reference sequence). Trimming left V 0 bases short and J 0 bases short, with 15 bases between. The CDR3 covers 17 residues. In DNA form, the CDR3 reads TGTGCCAGCAGCTTGGCCCCCCGGAGAAGAAACCAAGAGACCCAGTACTTC. Residues: CASSLAPRRRNQETQYF.

This clonotype has ten or more counts. The chain combines TRBV9 with TRBJ1-2, with TRBD1 matching 8 bases. Germline values: CDR1 SGDLS, CDR2 YYNGEE. V trimming: 2 bases; J trimming: 7 bases; junction bases outside the gene matches: 10. This CDR3 contains 15 residues. The CDR3 reads CASSVGTGPQFGYTF. The CDR3, as DNA: TGTGCCAGCAGCGTCGGGACAGGCCCTCAATTTGGCTACACCTTC.

The V call is TRBV18, the J call TRBJ1-1, with TRBD1 matching 7 bases. The CDR3 is 14 amino acids. Germline V lookup: CDR1 KGHSH, CDR2 LQKENI. Germline trimming cut 3 bases from V and 3 bases from J; bases unmatched to any gene: 4. The CDR3 DNA reads as TGTGCCAGCTCACCTACAGGGGCTGACACTGAAGCTTTCTTT. Translated: CASSPTGADTEAFF.

The CDR3 nucleotides read TGTGCCAGCAGCCCCGGAAGACAGGGTGGTCAGCCCCAGCATTTT. This translates into CASSPGRQGGQPQHF. The chain has TRBV7-9 and TRBJ1-5; TRBD1 aligns across 7 bases. Germline V lookup: CDR1 SEHNR, CDR2 FQNEAQ (reference sequence). CDR3 length equals 15 residues. The junction had 10 bases not matched to a gene; V was cut back by 5 bases and J by 6 bases.

V usage is TRBV14 and J usage is TRBJ1-2; no definite D call. This CDR3 comprises 13 residues. Trimming removed 3 bases at V and 5 bases at J, with 10 bases between. Germline V gene data show CDR1 as SGHDN and CDR2 as FVKESK. CDR3 sequence: CASSHGEQYGYTF. The CDR3 coding sequence is TGTGCCAGCAGCCATGGCGAGCAGTATGGCTACACCTTC.

The chain carries TRBV28 and TRBJ1-6; 8 bases fit TRBD1. Germline V gene lookup returns CDR1 MDHEN and CDR2 SYDVKM. The length of the CDR3 is 16 residues. V shed 6 bases, J shed 10 bases, and the junction held 14 bases outside the gene matches. The CDR3 bases are TGTGCCAGCAGCCCATCCAGGGGGCGCGGTTACTCACCCCTCCACTTT. This gives the protein CASSPSRGRGYSPLHF. Variable domain in full (rest from reference TRBV28 and TRBJ1-6): DVKVTQSSRYLVKRTGEKVFLECVQDMDHENMFWYRQDPGLGLRLIYFSYDVKMKEKGDIPEGYSVSREKKERFSLILESASTNQTSMYLCASSPSRGRGYSPLHFGNGTRLTVT.

This clonotype was recorded at least ten times. The J gene is TRBJ2-5, the V gene TRBV12-3 or TRBV12-4; a possible D gene is TRBD1 (5 bases). The CDR3 sequence is 13 residues long. V lost 5 bases to trimming and J lost 2 bases, with 9 bases between them. The CDR3 nucleotides read TGTGCCAGCAGTCAAAACAGGCAAGAGACCCAGTACTTC. Protein sequence: CASSQNRQETQYF.

This chain joins TRBV24-1 and TRBJ2-1; weak D call: TRBD2 (5 bases). Trimming took 2 bases from V and 7 from J, leaving 5 bases between them. Germline values: CDR1 KGHDR, CDR2 SFDVKD. This CDR3 is built from 12 residues. CDR3 sequence reads: CATSDSGNEQFF. DNA for the CDR3: TGTGCCACCAGTGATTCGGGGAATGAGCAGTTCTTC.

This clonotype appeared many times. The V call is TRBV12-3 or TRBV12-4, the J call TRBJ2-7; D is uncertain. V lost 3 bases and J lost 3, with 6 bases in between. The CDR3 runs to 12 residues. The CDR3 region has the DNA TGTGCCAGCAGTTTCCGCAGCTACGAGCAGTACTTC. Translated: CASSFRSYEQYF.

A few counts support this clonotype. This chain joins TRBV18 and TRBJ2-1, with 7 bases matching TRBD1. The CDR3 totals 15 residues. Germline V CDR1 and CDR2: KGHSH, LQKENI. V dropped 5 bases and J dropped 6; count of bases not matched to a gene: 10. CDR3 sequence (DNA): TGTGCCAGCTCATACTCAGACAGGGTTAGCAATGAGCAGTTCTTC. Protein: CASSYSDRVSNEQFF.

This sequence joins TRBV20-1 and TRBJ1-5; tentative D call: TRBD1 (5 bases). From germline, CDR1 is DFQATT and CDR2 SNEGSKA (reference sequence). The CDR3 has 14 residues. V was clipped by 1 base and J by 4 bases, with 11 bases between them. The CDR3 DNA reads as TGCAGTGCTAGAGGAGGGGCCGGTAATCAGCCCCAGCATTTT. Translation gives CSARGGAGNQPQHF.

This clonotype was counted between two and nine times. This chain uses TRBV5-6 with TRBJ2-3; tentative D call: TRBD2 (7 bases). CDR3 length: 17 amino acids. Per the germline V gene, CDR1 is SGHDT and CDR2 is YYEEEE. V was cut by 4 bases and J by 2 bases, with 20 bases left in between. The CDR3: CASSGKRAGTFTDTQYF. CDR3 in DNA: TGTGCCAGCAGCGGGAAAAGAGCGGGGACATTCACAGATACGCAGTATTTT.

In this sample, this clonotype turned up a few times. The chain uses TRBV2 and TRBJ2-1; D is undetermined. Looked up from germline, CDR1 is SNHLY and CDR2 is FYNNEI. The CDR3 extends over 12 amino acids. Trimming stripped 5 bases from V and 4 bases from J, with 6 bases between. CDR3 DNA: TGTGCCAGCAGTTACAGTTACAATGAGCAGTTCTTC. This encodes CASSYSYNEQFF.

This clonotype was found a few times. The V call is TRBV28, the J call TRBJ2-7; D is unresolved. CDR1 and CDR2 (germline): MDHEN, SYDVKM. The CDR3 extends over 12 amino acids. V lost 6 bases, J lost 6 bases, and 12 bases lay in between. The CDR3 protein is CASRSPAREQYF. The CDR3 DNA follows: TGTGCCAGCAGATCCCCCGCACGCGAGCAGTACTTC.

This clonotype was observed a handful of times. The chain recombines TRBV7-2 with TRBJ2-1; no reliable D call. The ends were cut back, 1 base at V and 2 bases at J, with 12 bases in the middle. CDR3 length: 16 residues. Germline values: CDR1 SGHTA, CDR2 FQGNSA. CDR3 sequence: CASSLDLRSTYNEQFF. DNA of the CDR3: TGTGCCAGCAGCTTAGATCTGAGATCGACCTACAATGAGCAGTTCTTC.

This clonotype was seen at least ten times. The chain is built from TRBV30 and TRBJ2-3; TRBD1 matches at 8 bases. CDR1 GTSNPN and CDR2 SVGIG come from the germline V gene (reference sequence). V shed 2 bases and J 2 bases; nucleotides not matched to a gene: 6. CDR3 length equals 15 residues. The CDR3 DNA sequence: TGTGCCTGGAGTCCAGGACAGGGACTCACAGATACGCAGTATTTT. It is translated as CAWSPGQGLTDTQYF.

This clonotype has at least ten counts. The chain links TRBV20-1 to TRBJ1-1; 10 nucleotides line up with TRBD1. V trimming: 1 base; J trimming: 5 bases; junction bases outside the gene matches: 10. Germline CDR1 reads DFQATT; CDR2 reads SNEGSKA (reference sequence). The CDR3 totals 16 residues. The CDR3 nucleotides are TGCAGTGCTAGAGTGCCCGGGACAGGGGTAAGAACTGAAGCTTTCTTT. This codes for CSARVPGTGVRTEAFF.

This clonotype was detected only a few times. CDR3 nucleotide sequence: TGTGCCAGCAGCTTAGCGGGTGTGTCCTACAATGAGCAGTTCTTC. Its protein product is CASSLAGVSYNEQFF. The chain links TRBV5-4 to TRBJ2-1; D perhaps matches TRBD2 (6 bases). Deletions cut 2 bases from V and 1 base from J, with 10 bases between. The germline V gene has CDR1 SGHNT and CDR2 YYREEE (reference sequence). There are 15 residues in the CDR3. Supplemented by reference TRBV5-4 and TRBJ2-1, the full variable domain reads ETGVTQSPTHLIKTRGQQVTLRCSSQSGHNTVSWYQQALGQGPQFIFQYYREEENGRGNFPPRFSGLQFPNYSSELNVNALELDDSALYLCASSLAGVSYNEQFFGPGTRLTVL.

This chain uses TRBV10-3 with TRBJ1-1, with 10 positions matching TRBD1. The CDR3 is 14 residues long. Trimming removed 5 bases from V and 4 bases from J; junction bases left unmatched: 4. Looked up from germline, CDR1 is ENHRY and CDR2 is SYGVKD. The CDR3 DNA reads as TGTGCCATCAGTAAGGGACAGGGGACCACTGAAGCTTTCTTT. Translation gives CAISKGQGTTEAFF.

This clonotype was seen a handful of times. CDR3 bases: TGTGCCAGCACCCTAGGAGGAGCGAACACCGGGGAGCTGTTTTTT. Translated: CASTLGGANTGELFF. V and J are TRBV7-3 and TRBJ2-2; a possible D gene is TRBD2 (5 bases). The ends were cut back, 7 bases at V and 0 bases at J, with 12 bases in the middle. The CDR3 consists of 15 residues. Germline assignment: CDR1 SGHTA and CDR2 FQGTGA.

This clonotype was counted ten times or more. This rearrangement joins TRBV18 to TRBJ1-5; D gene uncertain. CDR3 length: 14 residues. With 2 bases removed from V and 5 bases from J, the gap between germline ends came to 10 bases. CDR1 and CDR2 from the germline V gene are KGHSH and LQKENI. The CDR3 loop is CASSPAGQDQPQHF. The CDR3 nucleotides read TGTGCCAGCTCACCAGCAGGTCAGGATCAGCCCCAGCATTTT.

This clonotype was found many times. The chain couples TRBV2 to TRBJ2-2; no clear D. Trimming stripped 8 bases from V and 0 bases from J, with 13 bases between. The germline CDR1 and CDR2 sequences are SNHLY and FYNNEI. This CDR3 is built from 15 residues. The CDR3 is CASSAKRTNTGELFF. The CDR3 DNA sequence: TGTGCCAGCTCAGCGAAGCGCACGAACACCGGGGAGCTGTTTTTT.

The V call is TRBV7-9, the J call TRBJ2-1; D call uncertain. Germline CDR1 and CDR2: SEHNR and FQNEAQ (reference sequence). The length of the CDR3 is 16 residues. The V and J ends lost 7 bases and 0 bases respectively, with 16 bases between them. CDR3 coding DNA: TGTGCCAGCAACCCTCGGTTGGCACGCTCCTACAATGAGCAGTTCTTC. Protein product: CASNPRLARSYNEQFF.

The table lists this clonotype with many counts. This chain links TRBV28 with TRBJ2-1; D is possibly TRBD2 (5 bases). CDR3 length: 14 amino acids. V was trimmed by 5 bases and J by 6 bases, leaving 14 bases between them. Germline assignment: CDR1 MDHEN and CDR2 SYDVKM. The DNA of the CDR3 is TGTGCCAGCAGTCCCGGGCTTCTAGCCAATGAGCAGTTCTTC. Protein product: CASSPGLLANEQFF. The complete variable domain, with remaining parts taken from reference TRBV28 and TRBJ2-1, reads DVKVTQSSRYLVKRTGEKVFLECVQDMDHENMFWYRQDPGLGLRLIYFSYDVKMKEKGDIPEGYSVSREKKERFSLILESASTNQTSMYLCASSPGLLANEQFFGPGTRLTVL.

The chain has TRBV20-1 and TRBJ2-1; 7 positions agree with TRBD2. V trimming: 5 bases; J trimming: 8 bases; junction bases outside the gene matches: 6. The CDR3 totals 12 residues. Germline loops: CDR1 DFQATT, CDR2 SNEGSKA (reference sequence). CDR3 sequence reads: CSAAGEIDEQFF. DNA of the CDR3: TGCAGTGCTGCGGGAGAGATTGATGAGCAGTTCTTC.

The V and J genes are TRBV28 and TRBJ2-2, with 7 bases matching TRBD1. Germline trimming cut 6 bases from V and 4 bases from J; bases unmatched to any gene: 8. CDR1 is MDHEN, CDR2 SYDVKM, per germline. CDR3 length: 15 amino acids. The CDR3 sequence is CASREGAMGTGELFF. In DNA form, the CDR3 reads TGTGCCAGCAGAGAGGGGGCAATGGGCACCGGGGAGCTGTTTTTT.

This clonotype was observed at least ten times. This rearrangement joins TRBV12-3 or TRBV12-4 to TRBJ1-3; a weak D match, TRBD1 (6 bases). This CDR3 is built from 17 residues. The V end was cut by 5 bases, the J end by 0 bases, with 17 bases between. The CDR3 region is CASSPGQTYDSGNTIYF. CDR3 in DNA: TGTGCCAGCAGTCCCGGACAGACCTACGACTCTGGAAACACCATATATTTT.

This clonotype was observed a handful of times. The rearrangement joins TRBV20-1 to TRBJ2-1; TRBD2 matches at 9 bases. The germline V gene encodes CDR1 DFQATT and CDR2 SNEGSKA (reference sequence). The CDR3 runs 14 residues. The V and J ends lost 3 bases and 9 bases, in that order; junction bases with no gene match: 9. The CDR3 region has the DNA TGCAGTGCTAGTCGGCTAGCGGGATACGGTGAGCAGTTCTTC. This translates into CSASRLAGYGEQFF.

This clonotype was picked up many times. The V and J genes are TRBV28 and TRBJ1-1; 8 bases map to TRBD1. From germline, CDR1 is MDHEN and CDR2 SYDVKM. Trimming removed 4 bases from V and 4 bases from J; junction bases left unmatched: 11. The CDR3 extends over 16 amino acids. CDR3 region: CASSYLGTGDPTEAFF. CDR3 in DNA: TGTGCCAGCAGTTACTTGGGGACAGGAGACCCCACTGAAGCTTTCTTT.